The sequence of this T cell receptor (beta chain) was determined in a study of naive and memory T cell subsets (dated by TCRdb to 2017 to 2019). With regard to the full study: The figure summarizing these samples reported approximately ten blood donors, 7 tuberculin skin test biopsies and 3 saline control biopsies. PCR2 was typically run as a SYBR Green qPCR and stopped at a set threshold, although low-input samples could use end-point PCR of 5 to 6 cycles instead.

The library relied on 5' RACE. The ligated cDNA was amplified in four rounds of PCR with nested alpha and beta constant region primers together with the SP2 primer. For the blood and skin samples, TCR RNA was reverse transcribed with SuperScript IV using primers for the alpha and beta constant regions. T4 RNA ligase 1 was used to ligate an oligonucleotide containing the Illumina SP2 primer and a UMI to the 3' end of the cDNA. To prevent hairpin formation, the 12-nucleotide UMI was made up of two random hexamers with an eight-base spacer between them. From the second PCR onward, TCR alpha and beta chain libraries were processed separately, and dual indexing was applied for multiplexing. After pooling, the indexed libraries were analyzed by capillary electrophoresis and sequenced on either an Illumina MiSeq or NextSeq. To boost base diversity and improve cluster recognition, PhiX DNA at roughly 4.5-8% was spiked into the libraries. The study's own analysis went as follows. Demultiplexor took UMIs from read 2, joined the UMIs to the TCR sequence from read 1, and separated reads according to sample indices. Decombinator identified V and J genes and V-J junctions, assigning each TCR a five-part identifier including V and J deletions. Collapsinator relied on UMIs to correct both sequencing errors and PCR amplification heterogeneity, producing a UMI-based abundance for each TCR. Identifiers were converted to nucleotide sequence by CDR3Translator and translated to amino acids, and CDR3 regions were extracted on the basis of terminal motifs. Error-corrected counts of alpha and beta TCRs from blood and skin were compared after being normalized to the amount of input RNA. The public sequencing data were trimmed at Q25 with fastp and processed into clonotypes with MiXCR by TCRdb, which kept only in-frame beta chains. CDR3 protein duplicates are merged, each entry listing the most common genes and DNA. These V and J calls derive from TCRdb rather than the authors' analysis. A total of approximately 32,000 distinct CDR3 sequences appear in this sample, 16% of them only once. The top ten hold around 2.5% of the sample.

The study described a robust, sensitive protocol for amplifying, sequencing and analyzing TCRs, using 3' ligation of a UMI-containing oligonucleotide to TCR cDNA. Whole blood analysis involved drawing around 2.5 ml of peripheral blood from adult healthy volunteers into Tempus tubes and then extracting RNA following the manufacturer's instructions. Total RNA was used without cell sorting and was treated with RQ1 DNase before reverse transcription, with a target input of roughly 1 to 1000 ng. Skin biopsy and whole blood libraries were made to test pipeline robustness in samples where T cells form a minority population. This clonotype was found many times. No antigen is known for it. Nothing much larger sits one base from this clone, and base qualities are not available. V is trimmed back by 5 bases and J by 0 bases, and the junction contains 15 bases that no gene match accounts for. The germline V gene supplies CDR1 KGHSH and CDR2 LQKENI. The CDR3 holds 19 amino acids from the cysteine to the phenylalanine. Left in the record is the CDR3 DNA by itself, 57 bases read in frame from the first base.

What the research found in general, with its limitations: The potential sensitivity of the RNA-based method to TCR transcript changes with T cell activation and differentiation was acknowledged.

Recombination connected TRBV18 to TRBJ2-2, and 7 bases in between align with TRBD2. The source of this sequence is a female donor in good health. The CDR3 has the sequence CASSTPGLSGASNTGELFF. The sequence in DNA is TGTGCCAGCTCAACCCCGGGCCTAAGCGGGGCGTCGAACACCGGGGAGCTGTTTTTT.